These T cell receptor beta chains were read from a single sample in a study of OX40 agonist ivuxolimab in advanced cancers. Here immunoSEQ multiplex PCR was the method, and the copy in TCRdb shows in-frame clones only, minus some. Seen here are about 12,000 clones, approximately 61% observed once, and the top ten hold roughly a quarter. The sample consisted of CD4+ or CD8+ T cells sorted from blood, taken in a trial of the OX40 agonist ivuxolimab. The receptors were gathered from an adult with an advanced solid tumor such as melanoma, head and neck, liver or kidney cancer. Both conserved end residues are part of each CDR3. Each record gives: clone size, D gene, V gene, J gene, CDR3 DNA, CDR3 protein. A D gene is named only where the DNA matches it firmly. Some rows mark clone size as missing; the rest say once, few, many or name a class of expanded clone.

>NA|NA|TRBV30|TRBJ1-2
TGTGCCTGGAGTGGCGGGCACAGTGATGGCTACACCTTC
CAWSGGHSDGYTF
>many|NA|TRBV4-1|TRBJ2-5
TGCGCCAGCAGCCAAGACATGGCAGGGGGGCTGGGGGCCCAGTACTTC
CASSQDMAGGLGAQYF
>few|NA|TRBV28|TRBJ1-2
TGTGCCAGCAGTCTCGGGGCTAACTATGGCTACACCTTC
CASSLGANYGYTF
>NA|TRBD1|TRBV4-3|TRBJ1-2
TGCGCCAGCAGTCCTTCGACAGGGACCAACTATGGCTACACCTTC
CASSPSTGTNYGYTF
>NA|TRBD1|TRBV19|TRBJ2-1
TGTGCCAGTAGTATAACAGGGGGAACCTACAATGAGCAGTTCTTC
CASSITGGTYNEQFF
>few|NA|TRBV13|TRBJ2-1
TGTGCCAGCAGCACGGAAGGGGGCAATGAGCAGTTCTTC
CASSTEGGNEQFF
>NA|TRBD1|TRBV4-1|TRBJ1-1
TGCGCCAGCAGCCAAGGACAGGGGGCGGACACTGAAGCTTTCTTT
CASSQGQGADTEAFF
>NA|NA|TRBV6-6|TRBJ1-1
TGTGCCAGCGAGGGGGATAAGGCTGAAGCTTTCTTT
CASEGDKAEAFF
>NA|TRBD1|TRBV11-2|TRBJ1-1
TGTGCCAGCAGCTTAGAGGACAGGGTATCGGTGGGAGGAACTGAAGCTTTCTTT
CASSLEDRVSVGGTEAFF
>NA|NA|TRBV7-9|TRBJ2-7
TGTGCCAGCAGCTCGGGATCTGCAGGGGACGCATACGAGCAGTACTTC
CASSSGSAGDAYEQYF
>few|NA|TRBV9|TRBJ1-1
TGTGCCAGCAGCGGGGACACCAGAATAACTGAAGCTTTCTTT
CASSGDTRITEAFF
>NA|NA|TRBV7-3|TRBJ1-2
TGTGCCAGCAGTTCGGCCACGTTAGGCTACACCTTC
CASSSATLGYTF
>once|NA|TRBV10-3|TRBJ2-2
TGTGCCATCAGTGAGTTAAGGAGCGGCACCGGGGAGCTGTTTTTT
CAISELRSGTGELFF
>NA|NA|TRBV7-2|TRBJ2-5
TGTGCCAGCAGCTTAGTGCGCTCCTCCCAAGAGACCCAGTACTTC
CASSLVRSSQETQYF
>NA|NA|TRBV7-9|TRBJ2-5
TGTGCCAGCAGCTTAGGATCCGGGCGGGAGACCCAGTACTTC
CASSLGSGRETQYF
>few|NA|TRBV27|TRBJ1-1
TGTGCCAGCAGTTTAAGGTCGCCCTGGGGAGGGGACACTGAAGCTTTCTTT
CASSLRSPWGGDTEAFF
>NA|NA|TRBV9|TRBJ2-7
TGTGCCAGCAGCGTAGGGGTCGTGAGCGAGCAGTACTTC
CASSVGVVSEQYF
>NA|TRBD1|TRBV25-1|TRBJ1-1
TGTGCCAGCAGTACCACAGGGGACACTGAAGCTTTCTTT
CASSTTGDTEAFF
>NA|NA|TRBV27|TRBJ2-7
TGTGCCAGCAGCCTCCGGAGGGCTGGTGAGCAGTACTTC
CASSLRRAGEQYF
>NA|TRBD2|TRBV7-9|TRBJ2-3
TGTGCCAGCAGCTTAAGTTCAGCGGGAGTCGGGGATACGCAGTATTTT
CASSLSSAGVGDTQYF
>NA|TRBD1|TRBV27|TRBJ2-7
TGTGCCAGCAGTTTCCGGGACAGTCCGGGGTACGAGCAGTACTTC
CASSFRDSPGYEQYF
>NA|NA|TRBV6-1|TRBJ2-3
TGTGCCAGCAGCCCTCTTAGCGGAGGGGCAGATACGCAGTATTTT
CASSPLSGGADTQYF
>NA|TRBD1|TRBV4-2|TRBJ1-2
TGTGCCAGCAGCCAAGGGACAGGGGGCGGCTATGGCTACACCTTC
CASSQGTGGGYGYTF
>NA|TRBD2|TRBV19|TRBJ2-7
TGTGCCAGTAGTACAGGACTAGCGGGAGCGTACGAGCAGTACTTC
CASSTGLAGAYEQYF
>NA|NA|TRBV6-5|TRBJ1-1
TGTGCCAGCAGTTACACGGGGACTGAAGCTTTCTTT
CASSYTGTEAFF
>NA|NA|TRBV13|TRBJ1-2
TGTGCCAGCAGCTTAGGGGAGAACTATGGCTACACCTTC
CASSLGENYGYTF
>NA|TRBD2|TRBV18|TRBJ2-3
TGTGCCAGCTCACCATCCGGGACTAGCGGGACTATTCCCACAGATACGCAGTATTTT
CASSPSGTSGTIPTDTQYF
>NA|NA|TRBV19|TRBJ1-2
TGTGCCAGTAGTGTCCGGGCCAACTATGGCTACACCTTC
CASSVRANYGYTF
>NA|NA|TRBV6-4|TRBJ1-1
TGTGCCAGCAGTGAGGGCAGCTACACTGAAGCTTTCTTT
CASSEGSYTEAFF
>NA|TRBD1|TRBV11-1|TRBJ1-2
TGTGCCAGCAGCTTGGGACAGGGAGATGGCTACACCTTC
CASSLGQGDGYTF
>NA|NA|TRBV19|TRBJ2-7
TGTGCCAGTAGTATAGCCCTGACAGTTTCCTACGAGCAGTACTTC
CASSIALTVSYEQYF
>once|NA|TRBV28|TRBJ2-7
TGTGCCAGCAGTTTCGGACCTAGCTCCTACGAGCAGTACTTC
CASSFGPSSYEQYF
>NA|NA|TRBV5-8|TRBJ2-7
TGTGCCAGCAGCTTGAGGGCAGGGGATTCCTACGAGCAGTACTTC
CASSLRAGDSYEQYF
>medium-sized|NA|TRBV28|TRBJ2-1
TGTGCCAGCAGCCCCAGCGGAACCTACAATGAGCAGTTCTTC
CASSPSGTYNEQFF
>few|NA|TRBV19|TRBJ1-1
TGTGCCAGTAGAAGGGGAGTTGAAGCTTTCTTT
CASRRGVEAFF
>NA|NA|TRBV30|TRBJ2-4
TGTGCCTGGAGCCACGGACTAGCCAAAAACATTCAGTACTTC
CAWSHGLAKNIQYF
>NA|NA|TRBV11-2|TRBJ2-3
TGTGCCAGCAGCTTAGGGTCCCTAGATACGCAGTATTTT
CASSLGSLDTQYF
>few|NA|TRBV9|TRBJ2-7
TGTGCCAGCAGCGTAGGCCAGCTGAACGAGCAGTACTTC
CASSVGQLNEQYF
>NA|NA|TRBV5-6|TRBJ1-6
TGTGCCAGCAGCTTGGGGGGGAGGTCCTATAATTCACCCCTCCACTTT
CASSLGGRSYNSPLHF
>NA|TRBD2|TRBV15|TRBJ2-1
TGTGCCACCAGCAGTTCAACTAGCGGGAGGACCTGGAATGAGCAGTTCTTC
CATSSSTSGRTWNEQFF
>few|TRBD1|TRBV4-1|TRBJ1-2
TGCGCCAGCAGCCAAGGGTCCGGGACAGCCTATGGCTACACCTTC
CASSQGSGTAYGYTF
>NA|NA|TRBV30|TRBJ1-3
TGTGCCTGCTCTGCTGGAAACACCATATATTTT
CACSAGNTIYF
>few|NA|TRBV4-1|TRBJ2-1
TGCGCCAGCAGTCCCCCAGGGGGGGTTGGCGATGAGCAGTTCTTC
CASSPPGGVGDEQFF
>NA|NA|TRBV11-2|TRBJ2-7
TGTGCCAGCAGCTTAGGGCAAGGGGGCTACGAGCAGTACTTC
CASSLGQGGYEQYF
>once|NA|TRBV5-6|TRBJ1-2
TGTGCCAGCAGCTTGGTCGGGGAGGGCGTCTATGGCTACACCTTC
CASSLVGEGVYGYTF
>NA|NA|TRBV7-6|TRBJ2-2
TGTGCCAGCAGCCCAATATCTGGGGAGCTGTTTTTT
CASSPISGELFF
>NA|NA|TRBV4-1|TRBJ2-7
TGCGCCAGCCGGGACGGCTATGAGCAGTACTTC
CASRDGYEQYF
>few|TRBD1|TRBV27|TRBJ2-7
TGTGCCAGCAGTCTTACCGGGACAGGGTACCCCTATCCCGAGCAGTACTTC
CASSLTGTGYPYPEQYF
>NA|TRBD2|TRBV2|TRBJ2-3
TGTGCCAGCAGTGCCGACTTACCCGGGACTAGCGGCACAGATACGCAGTATTTT
CASSADLPGTSGTDTQYF
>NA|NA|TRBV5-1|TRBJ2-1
TGCGCCAGCAGCTTGGGACTATCCCTTTACAATGAGCAGTTCTTC
CASSLGLSLYNEQFF
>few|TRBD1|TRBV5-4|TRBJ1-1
TGTGCCAGCAGCTTCACAGGGGGCTCTGAAGCTTTCTTT
CASSFTGGSEAFF